This T cell receptor beta chain was documented in a study of cytomegalovirus exposure and HLA in healthy donors. Study-level points and caveats: Later work found most CMV-associated TCR beta chains apparently HLA-restricted. The investigators catalogued 160 or so TCR beta chains as cytomegalovirus-associated.

The PCR had 60 Vbeta and 13 Jbeta primers. The repertoire was sequenced with immunoSEQ multiplex PCR; TCRdb's copy has only in-frame clones and lacks some. The sample has around 160,000 clones, over 80% seen once. Of note for this clone: What it binds is not known.

Losses at the gene ends were 5 bases for V and 0 bases for J; bases not matched to a gene: 7. The germline V gene has CDR1 SGHAT and CDR2 FQNNGV. The CDR3 contains 16 residues. The study did not record CMV serostatus for this donor. The origin of this receptor is a human donor in good health. What was sequenced was PBMCs. The V call is TRBV11-2, the J call TRBJ2-3, with TRBD1 matching 8 bases. The CDR3 DNA sequence: TGTGCCAGCAGCCAGCGGACAGGGACCAGCACAGATACGCAGTATTTT. Amino acids: CASSQRTGTSTDTQYF.